Following are 27 T cell receptor beta chains from one sample sequenced in a study of cytomegalovirus exposure and HLA in healthy donors. Here immunoSEQ multiplex PCR was the method, and the copy in TCRdb shows in-frame clones only, minus some. The sample lists about 160,000 clones, around 92% occurring once. Sequenced: PBMCs. Receptors originate from a woman between 18 and 29 years old in good health and CMV-seropositive.

The V gene is TRBV6-1, the J gene TRBJ2-1; 9 nucleotides align to TRBD2. With 6 bases clipped from V and 8 bases from J, the junction kept 8 bases outside the gene matches. CDR3 length equals 14 residues. Germline CDR1 MNHNS, CDR2 SASEGT. The CDR3 DNA sequence: TGTGCCAGCAGGCCGGGACTAGCTTTCGATGAGCAGTTCTTC. Translated, it gives CASRPGLAFDEQFF.

This chain connects TRBV6-6 to TRBJ1-5; perhaps TRBD1 as D (5 bases). The CDR3 covers 15 residues. Germline lookup yields CDR1 MNHNY and CDR2 SVGAGI (reference sequence). Trimming pared 1 base from V and 3 bases from J, leaving 10 bases between. CDR3 protein: CASSYLAGYNQPQHF. CDR3 bases: TGTGCCAGCAGTTACTTAGCAGGGTACAATCAGCCCCAGCATTTT.

The V call is TRBV6-5, the J call TRBJ2-7; D might be TRBD1 (5 bases). CDR1 MNHEY and CDR2 SVGAGI come from the germline V gene. V was cut by 6 bases and J by 3 bases, with 9 bases left in between. The CDR3 sequence is 12 residues long. The CDR3 region is CASSVGDYEQYF. CDR3 coding DNA: TGTGCCAGCAGCGTAGGGGACTACGAGCAGTACTTC.

The CDR3 here is CASSRTGVDYEQYF. DNA for the CDR3: TGTGCCAGTAGTAGGACAGGGGTAGACTACGAGCAGTACTTC. The rearrangement links TRBV19 to TRBJ2-7; 9 bases map to TRBD1. CDR3 length equals 14 residues. Looked up from germline, CDR1 is LNHDA and CDR2 is SQIVND (reference sequence). V was pared by 4 bases and J by 3 bases, with 4 bases of the junction left unmatched.

The chain recombines TRBV27 with TRBJ2-1; 8 bases agree with TRBD2. The germline gives CDR1 MNHEY, CDR2 SMNVEV (reference sequence). This CDR3 spans 13 amino acids. Trimming cost V 7 bases and J 4 bases; bases outside gene matches: 3. The chain's CDR3 is CASTLAGYNEQFF. The CDR3, as DNA: TGTGCCAGCACGCTAGCGGGTTACAATGAGCAGTTCTTC.

The J gene is TRBJ1-1, the V gene TRBV9; D is possibly TRBD1 (6 bases). The length of the CDR3 is 15 residues. Germline CDR1 and CDR2: SGDLS and YYNGEE. Trimming took 3 bases from V and 3 from J, leaving 15 bases between them. In DNA form, the CDR3 reads TGTGCCAGCAGCGCGACACAGGGTGTAGACACTGAAGCTTTCTTT. Translation gives CASSATQGVDTEAFF.

This sequence joins TRBV5-1 and TRBJ1-2; 7 positions match TRBD1. The CDR3 is 13 residues long. V was clipped by 4 bases and J by 5 bases; unmatched bases: 5. Germline-derived CDR1 and CDR2 are SGHRS and YFSETQ. The CDR3 spells CASSQGQTYGYTF. The CDR3 DNA is TGCGCCAGCAGCCAGGGACAGACATATGGCTACACCTTC.

This sequence joins TRBV12-5 and TRBJ1-2; 8 bases map to TRBD1. The J segment lost 8 bases and the V segment lost 5 bases, leaving 13 bases of the junction unmatched. In germline, CDR1 is LGHNT, CDR2 FRNRAP. The CDR3 totals 15 residues. CDR3 amino acids: CASGGQDRELEGYTF. CDR3 in DNA: TGTGCTAGTGGTGGCCAGGACAGGGAGCTGGAAGGCTACACCTTC.

CDR3 in amino acids: CASTYRAVGGFSYEQYF. The CDR3 coding sequence is TGTGCCAGCACCTACCGGGCCGTCGGGGGATTCTCCTACGAGCAGTACTTC. The chain uses TRBV11-3 and TRBJ2-7, with D perhaps matching TRBD2 (6 bases). CDR1 is SGHNT and CDR2 is YENEEA in the germline V gene. The V end was cut by 7 bases, the J end by 0 bases, with 22 bases between. This CDR3 is 17 amino acids long.

The J gene is TRBJ1-4, the V gene TRBV7-6, with D hard to call. The CDR3 runs to 10 residues. Germline V gene sequence: CDR1 SGHVS, CDR2 FNYEAQ. Trimming stripped 7 bases from V and 8 bases from J, with 5 bases between. CDR3 sequence (DNA): TGTGCCAGCATGGGCGAAAAACTGTTTTTT. Protein product: CASMGEKLFF. Together with reference TRBV7-6 and TRBJ1-4, the CDR3 gives the full variable domain: GAGVSQSPRYKVTKRGQDVALRCDPISGHVSLYWYRQALGQGPEFLTYFNYEAQQDKSGLPNDRFSAERPEGSISTLTIQRTEQRDSAMYRCASMGEKLFFGSGTQLSVL.

This chain joins TRBV18 and TRBJ2-7; tentative D call: TRBD1 (6 bases). This CDR3 is built from 12 residues. The germline V gene encodes CDR1 KGHSH and CDR2 LQKENI. V shed 1 base and J shed 12 bases, with 13 bases lying between them. The CDR3 coding sequence is TGTGCCAGCTCACCACAAAACAGGGAACGGTACTTC. This gives the protein CASSPQNRERYF.

The rearrangement links TRBV6-1 to TRBJ1-3; possibly TRBD1 for D (6 bases). The V end lost 11 bases, the J end lost 0 bases, and 14 bases lay between the germline ends. CDR1 is MNHNS, CDR2 SASEGT, per germline. The CDR3 consists of 14 residues. Here the CDR3 DNA reads TGTGCCTTAGAGGGGGAGTACTCTGGAAACACCATATATTTT. Amino acid sequence: CALEGEYSGNTIYF.

V and J are TRBV2 and TRBJ2-1, with 10 bases aligning to TRBD2. This CDR3 comprises 14 residues. The V gene's germline CDR1 is SNHLY and CDR2 FYNNEI. The V and J ends lost 6 bases and 8 bases, in that order; junction bases with no gene match: 7. The CDR3 sequence is CASRPGLALDEQFF. The CDR3 DNA is TGTGCCAGCAGGCCGGGACTAGCGTTGGATGAGCAGTTCTTC.

This clone was observed once. This sequence joins TRBV5-1 and TRBJ1-2; 7 positions match TRBD1. The CDR3 spans 16 residues. The V gene end was trimmed by 2 bases and the J gene end by 4 bases; junction bases not matched to a gene: 11. Looked up from germline, CDR1 is SGHRS and CDR2 is YFSETQ. CDR3 amino acids: CASSFLQGPPPYGYTF. CDR3 sequence (DNA): TGCGCCAGCAGCTTTTTACAGGGGCCCCCCCCCTATGGCTACACCTTC.

The chain combines TRBV29-1 with TRBJ2-7; unclear D gene. Germline V CDR1 and CDR2: SQVTM, ANQGSEA. The V and J ends lost 8 bases and 0 bases respectively, with 14 bases between them. CDR3 length: 13 residues. CDR3 bases: TGCAGCACTCGACTCCAAAGCTCCTACGAGCAGTACTTC. Translated: CSTRLQSSYEQYF.

V and J are TRBV11-1 and TRBJ1-5, with D tentatively TRBD1 (5 bases). The germline CDR1 and CDR2 sequences are SGHAT and FQDESV (reference sequence). Trimming shortened V by 5 bases and J by 5 bases, and 10 bases separated the two germline ends. This CDR3 region has 13 residues. The CDR3 nucleotides read TGTGCCAGCAGCAGGGGATTCGATCAGCCCCAGCATTTT. Translating gives CASSRGFDQPQHF.

V and J are TRBV25-1 and TRBJ2-3, with no clear D. The CDR3 covers 11 residues. Germline CDR1 and CDR2: MGHDK and SYGVNS. The V gene lost 5 bases and the J gene lost 6 bases, with 6 bases spanning the gap. CDR3 sequence reads: CASSTRDTQYF. CDR3 coding DNA: TGTGCCAGCAGTACCCGGGATACGCAGTATTTT.

The J gene is TRBJ2-2, the V gene TRBV6-5; TRBD1 is a possible D gene (7 bases). Germline assignment: CDR1 MNHEY and CDR2 SVGAGI. V lost 6 bases to trimming and J lost 6 bases, with 17 bases between them. CDR3 length equals 15 residues. CDR3 coding DNA: TGTGCCAGCAGCTTCCAGGGGGGCGTGTCCGGGGAGCTGTTTTTT. Protein product: CASSFQGGVSGELFF.

The CDR3 nucleotides are TGTGCCAGCAGGGACAGGGCCGGCAATCAGCCCCAGCATTTT. Protein product: CASRDRAGNQPQHF. The chain carries TRBV2 and TRBJ1-5; TRBD1 aligns across 8 bases. V dropped 6 bases and J dropped 2; count of bases not matched to a gene: 3. The CDR3 runs to 14 residues. Germline CDR1 is SNHLY and CDR2 is FYNNEI.

This rearrangement joins TRBV14 to TRBJ2-3; 8 nucleotides agree with TRBD2. This CDR3 has 16 amino acids. From germline, CDR1 is SGHDN and CDR2 FVKESK. V was pared by 1 base and J by 4 bases, with 7 bases of the junction left unmatched. CDR3 in DNA: TGTGCCAGCAGCCAAGTTTACGGGAGGGCCTCAGATACGCAGTATTTT. Translated: CASSQVYGRASDTQYF.

The chain joins TRBV28 to TRBJ2-1; a possible D gene is TRBD2 (5 bases). Trimming cost V 8 bases and J 4 bases, with 12 bases left between them. The CDR3 has 13 residues. Germline CDR1 MDHEN, CDR2 SYDVKM. CDR3 in DNA: TGTGCCAGCGGAGGAATAGGTTACAATGAGCAGTTCTTC. Its translation: CASGGIGYNEQFF.

Only a few counts were recorded for this clone. The chain carries TRBV9 and TRBJ2-1, with D perhaps TRBD2 (6 bases). Trimming took off 2 bases at V and 0 bases at J, with 12 bases between the two ends. Germline values: CDR1 SGDLS, CDR2 YYNGEE. CDR3 size: 16 residues. The CDR3 protein is CASSVLREGSYNEQFF. CDR3 coding DNA: TGTGCCAGCAGCGTCTTGCGGGAAGGCTCCTACAATGAGCAGTTCTTC.

The V call is TRBV9, the J call TRBJ2-3; a weak D match, TRBD1 (5 bases). Germline-derived CDR1 and CDR2 are SGDLS and YYNGEE. V was cut by 4 bases and J by 2 bases, with 14 bases left in between. The CDR3 has 15 amino acids. Here the CDR3 reads CASSRLGQPTDTQYF. CDR3 DNA sequence: TGTGCCAGCAGCCGTCTGGGGCAGCCCACAGATACGCAGTATTTT.

V is TRBV4-1 and J is TRBJ2-7; no reliable D call. The germline V gene encodes CDR1 MGHRA and CDR2 YSYEKL. The CDR3 spans 14 residues. Trimming removed 1 base from V and 5 bases from J, with 12 bases in between. As DNA, the CDR3 is TGCGCCAGCAGCCAAGCGATCGGTAAAGACGAGCAGTACTTC. It encodes CASSQAIGKDEQYF.

This clone was counted between two and nine times. The J gene is TRBJ1-5, the V gene TRBV10-1; D call uncertain. Germline V gene lookup returns CDR1 WNHNN and CDR2 SYGVQD (reference sequence). With 5 bases removed from V and 2 bases from J, the gap between germline ends came to 7 bases. The length of the CDR3 is 13 residues. In DNA, the CDR3 is TGCGCCAGCAGTCTCAGCGGCAATCAGCCCCAGCATTTT. It is translated as CASSLSGNQPQHF.

About this clone itself: Other DNA sequences in the same sample also yield this CDR3. V and J are TRBV28 and TRBJ1-1; D gene ambiguous. In germline, CDR1 is MDHEN, CDR2 SYDVKM. CDR3 size: 13 residues. V lost 2 bases to trimming and J lost 3 bases, with 7 bases between them. The DNA for the CDR3 is TGTGCCAGCAGTTTAAAGAGGGACACTGAAGCTTTCTTT. Translated, it gives CASSLKRDTEAFF.

A single count supports this clone. The chain recombines TRBV29-1 with TRBJ2-2, with D perhaps matching TRBD2 (5 bases). The CDR3 loop spans 16 amino acids. Between the trimmed V and J ends, which lost 5 bases and 4 bases, there was a span of 20 bases. Looked up from germline, CDR1 is SQVTM and CDR2 is ANQGSEA. Here the CDR3 reads CSVLGLRDRATGELFF. The CDR3 nucleotides read TGCAGCGTTCTGGGGTTGAGGGATCGGGCCACCGGGGAGCTGTTTTTT.